This T cell receptor (beta chain) was recovered during a study of blood T cell repertoires in COVID-19. Study summary: COVID-19 samples collected from the United States, Italy and Spain covered acute and convalescent phases. T cells, B-cell-depleted T cells, or PBMCs supplied cDNA or gDNA.

Produced via immunoSEQ multiplex PCR; TCRdb's table is partial and in-frame only. The sample yields about 180,000 clones, approximately 86% seen once. Trimming left V 0 bases short and J 4 bases short, with 6 bases between. This CDR3 region has 13 residues. Per germline, CDR1 SNHLY and CDR2 FYNNEI. Sequencing was carried out using peripheral blood. The source is a woman aged 50 to 65 with acute or convalescent COVID-19. The J gene is TRBJ1-2, the V gene TRBV2; the D is unclear. The CDR3 sequence is CASSEAPVYGYTF. The CDR3, as DNA: TGTGCCAGCAGTGAAGCGCCGGTCTATGGCTACACCTTC.